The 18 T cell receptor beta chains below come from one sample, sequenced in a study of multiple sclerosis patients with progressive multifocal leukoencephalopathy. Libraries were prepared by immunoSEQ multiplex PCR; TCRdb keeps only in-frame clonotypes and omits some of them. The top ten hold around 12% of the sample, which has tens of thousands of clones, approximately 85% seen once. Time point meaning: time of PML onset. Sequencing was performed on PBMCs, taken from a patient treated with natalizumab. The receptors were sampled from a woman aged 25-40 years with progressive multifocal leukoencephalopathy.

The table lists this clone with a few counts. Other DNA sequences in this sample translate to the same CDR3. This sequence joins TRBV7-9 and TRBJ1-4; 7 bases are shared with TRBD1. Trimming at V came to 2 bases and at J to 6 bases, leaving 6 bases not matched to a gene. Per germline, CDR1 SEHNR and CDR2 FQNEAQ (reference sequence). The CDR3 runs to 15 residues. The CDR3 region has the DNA TGTGCCAGCAGCTTATTAGACAGGGATCATGAAAAACTGTTTTTT. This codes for CASSLLDRDHEKLFF.

Here the CDR3 DNA reads TGTGCCAGCAGCGCGGATTGGGACAGCTTTGACACCATATATTTT. Protein sequence: CASSADWDSFDTIYF. This sequence joins TRBV9 and TRBJ1-3; 7 bases are a match to TRBD1. Germline V CDR1 and CDR2: SGDLS, YYNGEE. The CDR3 consists of 15 residues. Trimming cost V 3 bases and J 8 bases; bases outside gene matches: 11.

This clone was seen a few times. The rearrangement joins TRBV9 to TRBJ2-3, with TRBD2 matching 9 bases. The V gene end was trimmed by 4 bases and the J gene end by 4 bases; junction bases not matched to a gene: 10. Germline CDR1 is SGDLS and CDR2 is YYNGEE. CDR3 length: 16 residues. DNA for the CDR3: TGTGCCAGCAGCCCAAGGGGCGGGGGGGCAGCAGATACGCAGTATTTT. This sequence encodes CASSPRGGGAADTQYF.

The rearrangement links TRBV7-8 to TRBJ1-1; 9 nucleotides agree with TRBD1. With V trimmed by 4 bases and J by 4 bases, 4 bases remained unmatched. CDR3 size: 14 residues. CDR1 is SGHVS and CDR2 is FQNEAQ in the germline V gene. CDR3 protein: CASSYTGGGTEAFF. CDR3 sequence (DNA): TGTGCCAGCAGCTACACAGGGGGCGGCACTGAAGCTTTCTTT.

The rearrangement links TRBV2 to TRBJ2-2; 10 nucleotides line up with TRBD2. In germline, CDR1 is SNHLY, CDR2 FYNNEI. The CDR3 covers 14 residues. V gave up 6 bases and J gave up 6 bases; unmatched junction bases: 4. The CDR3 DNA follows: TGTGCCAGCAGACTAGCGGGGTATGCCGGGGAGCTGTTTTTT. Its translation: CASRLAGYAGELFF.

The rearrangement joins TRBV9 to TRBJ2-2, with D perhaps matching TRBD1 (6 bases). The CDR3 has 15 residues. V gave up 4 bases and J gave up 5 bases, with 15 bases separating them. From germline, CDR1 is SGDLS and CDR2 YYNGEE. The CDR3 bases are TGTGCCAGCAGCCTACAGGGCCTACGGACCGGGGAGCTGTTTTTT. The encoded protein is CASSLQGLRTGELFF.

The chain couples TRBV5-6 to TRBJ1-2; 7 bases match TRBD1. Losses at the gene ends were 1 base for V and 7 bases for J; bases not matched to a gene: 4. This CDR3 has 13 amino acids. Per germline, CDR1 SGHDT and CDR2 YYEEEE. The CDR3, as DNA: TGTGCCAGCAGCTTGAAGGGGGCAGGTGGCTACACCTTC. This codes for CASSLKGAGGYTF.

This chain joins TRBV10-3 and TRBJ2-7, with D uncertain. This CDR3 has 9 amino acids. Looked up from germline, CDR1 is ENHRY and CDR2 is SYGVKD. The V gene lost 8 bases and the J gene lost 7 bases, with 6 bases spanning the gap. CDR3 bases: TGTGCCATCGGGCGGGAGCAGTACTTC. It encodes CAIGREQYF.

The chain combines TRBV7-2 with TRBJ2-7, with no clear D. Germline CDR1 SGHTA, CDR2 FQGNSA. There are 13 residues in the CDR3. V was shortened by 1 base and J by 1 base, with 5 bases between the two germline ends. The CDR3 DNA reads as TGTGCCAGCAGCTTAGGACATTCCTACGAGCAGTACTTC. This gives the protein CASSLGHSYEQYF.

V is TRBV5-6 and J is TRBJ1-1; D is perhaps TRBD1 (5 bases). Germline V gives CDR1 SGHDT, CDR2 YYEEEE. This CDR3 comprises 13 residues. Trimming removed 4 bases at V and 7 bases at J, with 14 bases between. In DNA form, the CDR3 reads TGTGCCAGCAGCACCGGGACGGTGAATGAAGCTTTCTTT. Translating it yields CASSTGTVNEAFF.

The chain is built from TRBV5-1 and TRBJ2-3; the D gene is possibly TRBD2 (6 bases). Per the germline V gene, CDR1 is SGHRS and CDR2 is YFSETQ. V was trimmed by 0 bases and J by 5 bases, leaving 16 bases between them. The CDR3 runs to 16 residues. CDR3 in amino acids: CASSLVGGSGGDTQYF. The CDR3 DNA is TGCGCCAGCAGCTTGGTAGGAGGCTCCGGGGGAGATACGCAGTATTTT. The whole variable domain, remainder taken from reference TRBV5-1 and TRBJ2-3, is KAGVTQTPRYLIKTRGQQVTLSCSPISGHRSVSWYQQTPGQGLQFLFEYFSETQRNKGNFPGRFSGRQFSNSRSEMNVSTLELGDSALYLCASSLVGGSGGDTQYFGPGTRLTVL.

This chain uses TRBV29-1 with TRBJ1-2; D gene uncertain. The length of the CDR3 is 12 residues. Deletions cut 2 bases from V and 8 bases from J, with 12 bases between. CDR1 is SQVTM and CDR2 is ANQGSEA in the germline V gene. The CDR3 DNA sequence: TGCAGCGTTGAACCGGGCGCGATCGGCTACACCTTC. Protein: CSVEPGAIGYTF.

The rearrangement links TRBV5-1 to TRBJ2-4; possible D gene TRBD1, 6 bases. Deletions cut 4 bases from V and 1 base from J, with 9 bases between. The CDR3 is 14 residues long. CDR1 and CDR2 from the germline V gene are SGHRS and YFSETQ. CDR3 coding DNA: TGCGCCAGCAGCCCCCAGGGGGCCAAAAACATTCAGTACTTC. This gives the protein CASSPQGAKNIQYF.

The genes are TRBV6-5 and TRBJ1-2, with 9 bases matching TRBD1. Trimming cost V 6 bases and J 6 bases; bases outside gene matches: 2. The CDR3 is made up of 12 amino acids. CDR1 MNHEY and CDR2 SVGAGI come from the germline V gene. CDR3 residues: CASSRTGDGYTF. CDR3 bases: TGTGCCAGCAGCAGGACAGGGGATGGCTACACCTTC.

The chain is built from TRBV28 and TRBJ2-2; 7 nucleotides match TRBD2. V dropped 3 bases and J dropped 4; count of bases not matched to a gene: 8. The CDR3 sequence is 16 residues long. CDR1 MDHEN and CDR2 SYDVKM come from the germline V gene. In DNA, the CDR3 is TGTGCCAGCAGTTTTTCCCAGCGGGGATTCACCGGGGAGCTGTTTTTT. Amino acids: CASSFSQRGFTGELFF. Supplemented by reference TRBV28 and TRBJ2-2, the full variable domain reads DVKVTQSSRYLVKRTGEKVFLECVQDMDHENMFWYRQDPGLGLRLIYFSYDVKMKEKGDIPEGYSVSREKKERFSLILESASTNQTSMYLCASSFSQRGFTGELFFGEGSRLTVL.

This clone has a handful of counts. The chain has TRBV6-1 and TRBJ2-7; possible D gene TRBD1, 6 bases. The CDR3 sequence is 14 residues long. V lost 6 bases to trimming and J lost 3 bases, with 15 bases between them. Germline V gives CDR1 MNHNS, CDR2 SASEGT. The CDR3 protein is CASSVGQTIYEQYF. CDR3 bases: TGTGCCAGCAGCGTCGGACAGACCATCTACGAGCAGTACTTC.

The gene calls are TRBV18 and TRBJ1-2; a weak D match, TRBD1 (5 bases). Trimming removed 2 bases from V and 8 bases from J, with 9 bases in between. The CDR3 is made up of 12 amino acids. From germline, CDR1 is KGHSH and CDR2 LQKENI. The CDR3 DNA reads TGTGCCAGCTCACCAGGGGGTGGCGGCTACACCTTC. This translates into CASSPGGGGYTF. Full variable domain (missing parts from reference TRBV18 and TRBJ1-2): NAGVMQNPRHLVRRRGQEARLRCSPMKGHSHVYWYRQLPEEGLKFMVYLQKENIIDESGMPKERFSAEFPKEGPSILRIQQVVRGDSAAYFCASSPGGGGYTFGSGTRLTVV.

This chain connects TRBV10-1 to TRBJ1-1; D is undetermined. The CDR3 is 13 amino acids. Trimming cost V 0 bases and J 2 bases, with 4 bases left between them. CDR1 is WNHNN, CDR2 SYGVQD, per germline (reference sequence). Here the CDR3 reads CASSESYNTEAFF. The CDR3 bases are TGCGCCAGCAGTGAGTCGTACAACACTGAAGCTTTCTTT.